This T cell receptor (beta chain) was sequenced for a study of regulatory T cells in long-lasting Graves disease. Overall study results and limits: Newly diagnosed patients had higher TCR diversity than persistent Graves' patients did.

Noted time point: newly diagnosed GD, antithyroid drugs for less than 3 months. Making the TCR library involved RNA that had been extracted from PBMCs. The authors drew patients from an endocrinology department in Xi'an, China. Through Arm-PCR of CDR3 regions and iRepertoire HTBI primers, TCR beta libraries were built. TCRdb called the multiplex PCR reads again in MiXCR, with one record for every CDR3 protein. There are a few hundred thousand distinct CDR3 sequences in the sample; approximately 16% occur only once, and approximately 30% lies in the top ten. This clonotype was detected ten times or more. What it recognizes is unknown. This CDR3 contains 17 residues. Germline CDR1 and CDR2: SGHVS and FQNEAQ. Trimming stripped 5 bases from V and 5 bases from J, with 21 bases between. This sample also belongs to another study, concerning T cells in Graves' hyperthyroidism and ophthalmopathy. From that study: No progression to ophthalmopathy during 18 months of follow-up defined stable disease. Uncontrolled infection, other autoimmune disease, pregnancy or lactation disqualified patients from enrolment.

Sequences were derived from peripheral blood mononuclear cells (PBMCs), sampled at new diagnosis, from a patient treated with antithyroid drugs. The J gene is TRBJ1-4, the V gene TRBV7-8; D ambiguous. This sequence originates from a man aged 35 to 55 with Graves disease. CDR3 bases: TGTGCCAGCAGCAAAACTATGACATTCAGTGGAAATGAAAAACTGTTTTTT. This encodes CASSKTMTFSGNEKLFF.